A selection of T cell receptor beta chains follows, all from one sample in a study of liver allograft versus peripheral blood T cells. In TCRdb, the reads were re-called with MiXCR into one record per CDR3 protein. The table records 3,500 to 4,000 distinct CDR3 sequences, 20% to 25% of them present only once. These receptors all come from a human patient who had a liver transplant. The graft donor may have contributed some T cells. The CDR3 runs from the conserved cysteine through the conserved F or W. The D gene is left open where the match is weak. Clone size is stated in some rows and not others, as once, few, many or a class when expanded.

D	V	J	size	CDR3	DNA
NA	TRBV3-1	TRBJ2-7	NA	CASSKQALPSYEQYF	TGTGCCAGCAGCAAACAGGCGCTTCCCTCCTACGAGCAGTACTTC
NA	TRBV6-5	TRBJ2-7	medium-sized	CATRTGSSYEQYF	TGTGCCACCCGAACAGGGAGCTCCTACGAGCAGTACTTC
NA	TRBV12-3/TRBV12-4	TRBJ1-5	medium-sized	CASSLAGVNQPQHF	TGTGCCAGCAGTTTGGCCGGGGTCAATCAGCCCCAGCATTTT
TRBD1	TRBV6-5	TRBJ2-7	medium-sized	CASRETGALGKQYF	TGTGCCAGCAGGGAGACAGGGGCCCTTGGGAAGCAGTACTTC
NA	TRBV6-2/TRBV6-3	TRBJ2-2	medium-sized	CASSLRMHNGELFF	TGTGCCAGCAGTCTCAGAATGCATAACGGGGAGCTGTTTTTT
TRBD2	TRBV12-3/TRBV12-4	TRBJ2-1	NA	CASSAGTSGYNEQFF	TGTGCCAGCAGTGCCGGGACTAGCGGATACAATGAGCAGTTCTTC
NA	TRBV15	TRBJ1-1	medium-sized	CATSRERHTEAFF	TGTGCCACCAGCAGGGAGAGACACACTGAAGCTTTCTTT
TRBD2	TRBV9	TRBJ2-7	medium-sized	CASSASGTFTYEQYF	TGTGCCAGCAGCGCTAGCGGGACCTTTACCTACGAGCAGTACTTC
NA	TRBV3-1	TRBJ1-2	medium-sized	CASSPRDGRAGTF	TGTGCCAGCAGCCCCCGGGACGGTCGTGCGGGCACCTTC
TRBD1	TRBV19	TRBJ1-1	NA	CASRTGDVYTEAFF	TGTGCCAGTCGGACAGGGGATGTGTACACTGAAGCTTTCTTT
TRBD1	TRBV19	TRBJ1-5	medium-sized	CASTFGQGNQPQHF	TGTGCCAGTACCTTCGGACAGGGCAATCAGCCCCAGCATTTT
NA	TRBV7-2	TRBJ2-7	medium-sized	CASSLAPGPYEQYF	TGTGCCAGCAGCTTAGCCCCGGGTCCCTACGAGCAGTACTTC
TRBD1	TRBV2	TRBJ2-7	medium-sized	CASSPDPGTGSEQYF	TGTGCCAGCAGCCCTGATCCCGGGACAGGGTCGGAGCAGTACTTC
NA	TRBV6-1	TRBJ2-3	NA	CASRQTSTDTQYF	TGTGCCAGCAGGCAAACTAGCACAGATACGCAGTATTTT
TRBD1	TRBV27	TRBJ2-7	NA	CASSSTGQGTEQYF	TGTGCCAGCAGTTCCACCGGACAGGGGACCGAGCAGTACTTC
TRBD1	TRBV12-5	TRBJ1-5	medium-sized	CASGINGTGGLYRNQPQHF	TGTGCTAGTGGTATAAACGGGACAGGGGGTTTGTATCGCAATCAGCCCCAGCATTTT
TRBD1	TRBV28	TRBJ2-7	medium-sized	CASSFRDRDYEQYF	TGTGCCAGCAGTTTCCGGGACAGGGATTACGAGCAGTACTTC
NA	TRBV4-1	TRBJ1-5	NA	CASSQVRSSAYNQPQHF	TGCGCCAGCAGCCAAGTCAGATCCTCAGCGTACAATCAGCCCCAGCATTTT
TRBD1	TRBV5-5	TRBJ1-6	medium-sized	CASSYRTGSLLSSYNSPLHF	TGTGCCAGCAGCTATCGGACAGGATCCCTCCTTAGCTCCTATAATTCACCCCTCCACTTT
TRBD1	TRBV6-5	TRBJ2-3	medium-sized	CASSTRGSTDTQYF	TGTGCCAGCAGTACCAGGGGGAGCACAGATACGCAGTATTTT
TRBD1	TRBV2	TRBJ1-1	many	CASRGTGGVITEAFF	TGTGCCAGCAGGGGGACAGGGGGTGTGATCACTGAAGCTTTCTTT
NA	TRBV7-9	TRBJ1-6	medium-sized	CASSSDPGWASPLHF	TGTGCCAGCAGCTCGGACCCCGGATGGGCTTCACCCCTCCACTTT